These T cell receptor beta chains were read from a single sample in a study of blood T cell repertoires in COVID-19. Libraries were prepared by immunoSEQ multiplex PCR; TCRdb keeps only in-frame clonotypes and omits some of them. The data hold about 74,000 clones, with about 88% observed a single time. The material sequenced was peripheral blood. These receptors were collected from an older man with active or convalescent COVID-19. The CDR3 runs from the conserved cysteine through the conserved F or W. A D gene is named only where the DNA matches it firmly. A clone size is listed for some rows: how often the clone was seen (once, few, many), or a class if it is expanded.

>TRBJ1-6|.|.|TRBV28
TGTGCCAGCAAAACTCCAGCGGGGGGGTCACCCCTCCACTTT
CASKTPAGGSPLHF
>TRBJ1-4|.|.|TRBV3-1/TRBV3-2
TGTGCCAGCAGCCAAGCAGGACAGATCGATGAAAAACTGTTTTTT
CASSQAGQIDEKLFF
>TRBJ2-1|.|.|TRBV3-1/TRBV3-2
TGTGCCAGCAGCCAAAACCGGGAGTCCTACAATGAGCAGTTCTTC
CASSQNRESYNEQFF
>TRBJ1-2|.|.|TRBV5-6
TGTGCCAGCAGCTTGGTCGGTCAGGGCTATGGCTACACCTTC
CASSLVGQGYGYTF
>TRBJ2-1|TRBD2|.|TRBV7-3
TGTGCCAGCAGCTTAACTAGCGGGAGGGTGCACAATGAGCAGTTCTTC
CASSLTSGRVHNEQFF
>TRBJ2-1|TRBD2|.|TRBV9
TGTGCCAGCAGCGTAGATGGACTAGCCGGGGGGAAACAGCAGTTCTTC
CASSVDGLAGGKQQFF
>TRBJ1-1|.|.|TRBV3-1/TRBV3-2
TGTGCCAGCAGCCCCCCCGGCAGGTCGAAGGATGAAGCTTTCTTT
CASSPPGRSKDEAFF
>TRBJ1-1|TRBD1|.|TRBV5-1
TGCGCCAGCAGCTGGGGGACAGGCACTGAAGCTTTCTTT
CASSWGTGTEAFF
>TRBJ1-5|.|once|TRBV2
TGTGCCAGCAGTGACAGGGTCGGCAATCAGCCCCAGCATTTT
CASSDRVGNQPQHF
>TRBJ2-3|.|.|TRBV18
TGTGCCAGCTCACCGGGCAGGGTTCCAGATACGCAGTATTTT
CASSPGRVPDTQYF
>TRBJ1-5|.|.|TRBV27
TGTGCCAGCAGCCCCTTGGGGGGGTTAGACCAGCCCCAGCATTTT
CASSPLGGLDQPQHF
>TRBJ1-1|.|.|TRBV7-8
TGTGCCAGCAGCCTCACTAACACTGAAGCTTTCTTT
CASSLTNTEAFF
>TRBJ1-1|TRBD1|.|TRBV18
TGTGCCAGCTCACCGACAGGGGAGGTGAACACTGAAGCTTTCTTT
CASSPTGEVNTEAFF
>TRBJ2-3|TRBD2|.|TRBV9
TGTGCCAGCAGCGTATTTTCGGGGGGGACCTACACAGATACGCAGTATTTT
CASSVFSGGTYTDTQYF
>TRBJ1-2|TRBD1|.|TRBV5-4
TGTGCCAGCAGCTATGACAGGGGAGGGGGCTACACCTTC
CASSYDRGGGYTF
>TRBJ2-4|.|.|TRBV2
TGTGCCAGTTTACAGGGTACCAAAAACATTCAGTACTTC
CASLQGTKNIQYF
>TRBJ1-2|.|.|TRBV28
TGTGCCAGCAGCCCCCTCGGGAGGCACTATGGCTACACCTTC
CASSPLGRHYGYTF
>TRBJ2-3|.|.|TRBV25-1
TGTGCCAGCAGCCTGGCGGGCTATTCTAGCACAGATACGCAGTATTTT
CASSLAGYSSTDTQYF
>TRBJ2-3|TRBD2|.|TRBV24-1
TGTGCCACCAGTGACCCGGGGGGGCCCACAGATACGCAGTATTTT
CATSDPGGPTDTQYF
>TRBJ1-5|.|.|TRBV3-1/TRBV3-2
TGTGCCAGCAGCCAACTCGGCAGGGGAGAGCCCCAGCATTTT
CASSQLGRGEPQHF
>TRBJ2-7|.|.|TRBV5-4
TGTGCCAGCAGAGAAGGACTGACGCTTGAGGACGAGCAGTACTTC
CASREGLTLEDEQYF
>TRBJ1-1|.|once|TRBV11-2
TGTGCCAGCAGCTCATCTGGGGGGGCTGAAACTGAAGCTTTCTTT
CASSSSGGAETEAFF
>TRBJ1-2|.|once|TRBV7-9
TGTGCCAGCAGCTTATCCGCAACTTATGGCTACACCTTC
CASSLSATYGYTF
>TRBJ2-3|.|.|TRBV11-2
TGTGCCAGCAGCTCTACCCCAGGGGAGAGAGAGTATTTT
CASSSTPGEREYF
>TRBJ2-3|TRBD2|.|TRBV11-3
TGTGCCAGCAGCATTGGACTAGCGGGGACAGATACGCAGTATTTT
CASSIGLAGTDTQYF
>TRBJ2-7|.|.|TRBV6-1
TGTGCCAGCAGTGAAGCAATTTCCGGAGGGGAGCAGTACTTC
CASSEAISGGEQYF
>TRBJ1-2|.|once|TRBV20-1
TGCAGTGCGCCGACAGACTATGGCTACACCTTC
CSAPTDYGYTF
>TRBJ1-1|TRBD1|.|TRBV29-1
TGCAGCGTTCGGAAGGGGACAGGGAACACTGAAGCTTTCTTT
CSVRKGTGNTEAFF
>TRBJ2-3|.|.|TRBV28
TGTGCCAGCAACAAACTAGCAGCGGATACGCAGTATTTT
CASNKLAADTQYF
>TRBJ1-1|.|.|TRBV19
TGTGCCAGTAGGACCAACCTAGGATACACTGAAGCTTTCTTT
CASRTNLGYTEAFF
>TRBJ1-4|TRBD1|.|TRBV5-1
TGCGCCAGCAGCCCAAGGACAGGGCGTACAACTAATGAAAAACTGTTTTTT
CASSPRTGRTTNEKLFF
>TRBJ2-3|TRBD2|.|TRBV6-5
TGTGCCAGCAGCCCGGGACTAGTGCCAGATACGCAGTATTTT
CASSPGLVPDTQYF
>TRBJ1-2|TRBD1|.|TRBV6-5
TGTGCCAGCAGTCACGGGACAGGGGTTCTCTATGGCTACACCTTC
CASSHGTGVLYGYTF
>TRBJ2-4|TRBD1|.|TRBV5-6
TGTGCCAGCAGCCCACCTTGGGACAGGGCCTTAGCCAAAAACATTCAGTACTTC
CASSPPWDRALAKNIQYF
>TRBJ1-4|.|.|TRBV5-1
TGCGCCAGCAGCTTGACAGGGAATGAAAAACTGTTTTTT
CASSLTGNEKLFF
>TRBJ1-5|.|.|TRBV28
TGTGCCAGCAGTGGTCAGGTAGATCAGCCCCAGCATTTT
CASSGQVDQPQHF
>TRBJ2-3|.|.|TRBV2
TGTGCCAGCAGCGTCCAGGGGCCCTCCACAGATACGCAGTATTTT
CASSVQGPSTDTQYF
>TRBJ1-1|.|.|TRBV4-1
TGCGCCAGCAGCCAGGTTAATGGGAGAAGGAACACTGAAGCTTTCTTT
CASSQVNGRRNTEAFF
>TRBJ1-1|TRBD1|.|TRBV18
TGTGCCAGCTCACCACCGACAGGGCTCATGAACACTGAAGCTTTCTTT
CASSPPTGLMNTEAFF
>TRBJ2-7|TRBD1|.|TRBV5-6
TGTGCCAGCAGCCCCCAGGGGGCAAGGGAGCAGTACTTC
CASSPQGAREQYF
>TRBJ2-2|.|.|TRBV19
TGTGCCAGTAGGTCGGTGGGGGGGCTCACCGGGGAGCTGTTTTTT
CASRSVGGLTGELFF
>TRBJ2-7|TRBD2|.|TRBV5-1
TGCGCCAGCAGCTCAGGACTAGCGGGAGTCCCGGGTGTGGACGAGCAGTACTTC
CASSSGLAGVPGVDEQYF
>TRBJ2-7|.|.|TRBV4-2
TGTGCCAGCAGCCACGATCTAACACAGATAGACTACGAGCAGTACTTC
CASSHDLTQIDYEQYF
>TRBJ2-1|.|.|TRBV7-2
TGTGCCAGCAGCTTAGAGGGGGGGAGGTTCCCCTACAATGAGCAGTTCTTC
CASSLEGGRFPYNEQFF
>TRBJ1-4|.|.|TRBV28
TGTGCCACCCTTAGAGAGGGAGGTTTGGGGAAACTGTTTTTT
CATLREGGLGKLFF
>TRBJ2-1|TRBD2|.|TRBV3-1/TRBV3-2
TGTGCCAGCAGCCGTAGCGGGGGGGCCCACAATGAGCAGTTCTTC
CASSRSGGAHNEQFF
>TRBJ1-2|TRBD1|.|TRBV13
TGTGCCAGCAGCCTGGGGACAGGAATCAGGATTTTTTCTTTC
CASSLGTGIRIFSF
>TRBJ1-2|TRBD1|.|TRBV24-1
TGTGCCACCATAGGTAATCCCGGGACAGATAACTATGGCTACACCTTC
CATIGNPGTDNYGYTF
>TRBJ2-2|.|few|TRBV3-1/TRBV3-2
TGTGCCAGTTCGTATCCCATGGGAGCAGAGAACACCGGGGAGCTGTTTTTT
CASSYPMGAENTGELFF
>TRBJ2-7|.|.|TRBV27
TGTGCCAGCAGTTTATCCCGGGGCTCCTACGAGCAGTACTTC
CASSLSRGSYEQYF
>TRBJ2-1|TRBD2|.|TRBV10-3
TGTGCCATCACGGCTTCGGGGGGGGTCTCCTACAATGAGCAGTTCTTC
CAITASGGVSYNEQFF
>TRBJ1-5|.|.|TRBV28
TGTGCCAGCAGTTTGTCGGCAGGCAACAATCAGCCCCAGCATTTT
CASSLSAGNNQPQHF
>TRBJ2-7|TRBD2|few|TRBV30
TGTGCCTGGAGTGTTAGGGGAGGGTCCGACGAGCAGTACTTC
CAWSVRGGSDEQYF
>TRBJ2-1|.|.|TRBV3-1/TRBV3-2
TGTGCCAGCAGCCAAGACATAACTAGCTACAATGAGCAGTTCTTC
CASSQDITSYNEQFF
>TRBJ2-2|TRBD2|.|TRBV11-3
TGTGCCAGCAGCTCTTCCTCAGCGGGAGTCACCGGGGAGCTGTTTTTT
CASSSSSAGVTGELFF
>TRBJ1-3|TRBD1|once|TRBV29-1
TGCAGCGTGGAAACAGGGGGCTCTGGAAACACCATATATTTT
CSVETGGSGNTIYF
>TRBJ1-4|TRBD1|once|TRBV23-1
TGCGCCAGGGACAGGAGGAGTAATGAAAAACTGTTTTTT
CARDRRSNEKLFF
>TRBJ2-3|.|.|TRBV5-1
TGCGCCAGCAGCTCGACCCCGAGGAGCACAGATACGCAGTATTTT
CASSSTPRSTDTQYF
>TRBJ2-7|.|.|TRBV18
TGTGCCAGCTCACCACCGAAGGCGGGAACCGCCTACGAGCAGTACTTC
CASSPPKAGTAYEQYF
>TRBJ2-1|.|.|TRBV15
TGTGCCACCAGCAGAGTCAGGGCCGAGCAGTTCTTC
CATSRVRAEQFF